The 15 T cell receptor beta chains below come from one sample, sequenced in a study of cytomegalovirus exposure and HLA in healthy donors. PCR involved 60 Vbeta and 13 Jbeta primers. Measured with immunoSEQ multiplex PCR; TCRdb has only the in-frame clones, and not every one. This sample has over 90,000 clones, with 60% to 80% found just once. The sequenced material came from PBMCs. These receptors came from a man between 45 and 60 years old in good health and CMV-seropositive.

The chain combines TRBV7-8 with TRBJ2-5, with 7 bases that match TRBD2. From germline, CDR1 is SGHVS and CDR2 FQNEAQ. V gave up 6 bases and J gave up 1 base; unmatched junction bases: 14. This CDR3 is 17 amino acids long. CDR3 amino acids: CASRPPGWASGQETQYF. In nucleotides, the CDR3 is TGTGCCAGCAGACCCCCCGGGTGGGCTAGCGGCCAAGAGACCCAGTACTTC.

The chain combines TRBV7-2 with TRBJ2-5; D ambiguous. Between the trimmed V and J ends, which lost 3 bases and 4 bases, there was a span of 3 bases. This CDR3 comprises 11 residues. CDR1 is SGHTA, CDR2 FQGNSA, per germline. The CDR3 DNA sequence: TGTGCCAGCAGCTTTCGAGAGACCCAGTACTTC. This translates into CASSFRETQYF.

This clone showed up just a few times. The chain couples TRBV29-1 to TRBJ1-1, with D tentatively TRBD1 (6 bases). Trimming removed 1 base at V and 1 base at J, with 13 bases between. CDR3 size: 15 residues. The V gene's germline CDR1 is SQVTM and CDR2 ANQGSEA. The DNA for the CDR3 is TGCAGCGTTGAAGGGGTGGGGGGGGCGAACACTGAAGCTTTCTTT. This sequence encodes CSVEGVGGANTEAFF.

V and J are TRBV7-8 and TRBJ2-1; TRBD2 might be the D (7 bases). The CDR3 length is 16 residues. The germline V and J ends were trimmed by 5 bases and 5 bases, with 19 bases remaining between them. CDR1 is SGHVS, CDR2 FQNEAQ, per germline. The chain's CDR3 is CASSPGGQGLDNEQFF. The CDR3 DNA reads TGTGCCAGCAGCCCGGGGGGTCAGGGGTTGGACAATGAGCAGTTCTTC.

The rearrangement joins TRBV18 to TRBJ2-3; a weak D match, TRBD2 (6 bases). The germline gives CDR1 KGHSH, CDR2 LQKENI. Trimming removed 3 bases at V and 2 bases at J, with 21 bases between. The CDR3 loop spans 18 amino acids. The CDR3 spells CASSPLPGTSTYTDTQYF. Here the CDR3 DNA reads TGTGCCAGCTCACCGCTCCCCGGGACTTCTACTTACACAGATACGCAGTATTTT.

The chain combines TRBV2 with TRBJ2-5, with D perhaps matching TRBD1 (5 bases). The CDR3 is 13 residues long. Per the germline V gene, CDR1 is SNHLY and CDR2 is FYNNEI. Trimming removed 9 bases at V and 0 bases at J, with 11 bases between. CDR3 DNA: TGTGCCAGTCACAGGAATCACCAAGAGACCCAGTACTTC. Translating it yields CASHRNHQETQYF.

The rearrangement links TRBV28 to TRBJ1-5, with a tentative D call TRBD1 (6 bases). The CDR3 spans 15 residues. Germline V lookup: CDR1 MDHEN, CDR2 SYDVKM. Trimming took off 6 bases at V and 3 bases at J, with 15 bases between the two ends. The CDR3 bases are TGTGCCAGCAGATACCCGACAGGAGTCAATCAGCCCCAGCATTTT. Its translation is CASRYPTGVNQPQHF.

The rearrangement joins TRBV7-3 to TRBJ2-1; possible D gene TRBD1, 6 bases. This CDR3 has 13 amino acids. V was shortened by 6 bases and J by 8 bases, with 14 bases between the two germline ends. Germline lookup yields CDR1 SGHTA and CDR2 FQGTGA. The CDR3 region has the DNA TGTGCCAGCAGTCAGGGGTTACGCGATGAGCAGTTCTTC. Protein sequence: CASSQGLRDEQFF.

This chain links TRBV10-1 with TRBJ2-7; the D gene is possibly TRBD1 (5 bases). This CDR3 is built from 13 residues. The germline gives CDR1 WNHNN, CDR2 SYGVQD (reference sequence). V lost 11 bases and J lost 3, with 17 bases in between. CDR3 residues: CADTRQPNYEQYF. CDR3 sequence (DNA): TGCGCCGACACGAGACAGCCAAACTACGAGCAGTACTTC.

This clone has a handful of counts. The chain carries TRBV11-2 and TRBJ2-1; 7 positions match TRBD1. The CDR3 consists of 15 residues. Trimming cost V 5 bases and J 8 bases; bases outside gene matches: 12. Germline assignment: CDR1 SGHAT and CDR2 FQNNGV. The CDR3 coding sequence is TGTGCCAGCAGCCCTCGGACAGGTCTAGACGATGAGCAGTTCTTC. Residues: CASSPRTGLDDEQFF.

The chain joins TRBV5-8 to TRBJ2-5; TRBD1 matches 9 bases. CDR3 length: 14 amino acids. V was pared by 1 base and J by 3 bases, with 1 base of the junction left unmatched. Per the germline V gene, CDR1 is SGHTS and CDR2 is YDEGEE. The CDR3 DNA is TGTGCCAGCAGCTTGTGGGACAGGGAAGAGACCCAGTACTTC. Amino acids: CASSLWDREETQYF.

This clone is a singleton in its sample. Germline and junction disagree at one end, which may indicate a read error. DNA for the CDR3: TGTGCCAGCAGGGACTCGAGGGGGGGTATTAATGAAAAACTGTTTTTT. Protein product: CASRDSRGGINEKLFF. V and J are TRBV6-4 and TRBJ1-4, with a weak D call TRBD1 (6 bases). This CDR3 region has 16 residues. CDR1 and CDR2 from the germline V gene are MRHNA and SNTAGT.

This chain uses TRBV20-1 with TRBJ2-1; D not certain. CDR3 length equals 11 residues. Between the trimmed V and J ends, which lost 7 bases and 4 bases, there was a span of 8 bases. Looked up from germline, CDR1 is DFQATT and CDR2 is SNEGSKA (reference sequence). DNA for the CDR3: TGCAGTGGGCTCTCTTACAATGAGCAGTTCTTC. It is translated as CSGLSYNEQFF.

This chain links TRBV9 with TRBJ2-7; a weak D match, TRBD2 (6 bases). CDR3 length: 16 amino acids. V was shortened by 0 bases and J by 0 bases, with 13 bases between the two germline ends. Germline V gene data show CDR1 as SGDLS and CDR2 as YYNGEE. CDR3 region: CASSVVGRGSSYEQYF. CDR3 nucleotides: TGTGCCAGCAGCGTAGTCGGCCGGGGGAGCTCCTACGAGCAGTACTTC.

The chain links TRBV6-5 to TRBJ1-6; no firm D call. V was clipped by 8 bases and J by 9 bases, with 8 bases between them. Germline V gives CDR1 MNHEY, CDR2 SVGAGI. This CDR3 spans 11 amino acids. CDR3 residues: CASGRSSPLHF. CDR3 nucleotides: TGTGCCAGCGGAAGGAGTTCACCCCTCCACTTT.